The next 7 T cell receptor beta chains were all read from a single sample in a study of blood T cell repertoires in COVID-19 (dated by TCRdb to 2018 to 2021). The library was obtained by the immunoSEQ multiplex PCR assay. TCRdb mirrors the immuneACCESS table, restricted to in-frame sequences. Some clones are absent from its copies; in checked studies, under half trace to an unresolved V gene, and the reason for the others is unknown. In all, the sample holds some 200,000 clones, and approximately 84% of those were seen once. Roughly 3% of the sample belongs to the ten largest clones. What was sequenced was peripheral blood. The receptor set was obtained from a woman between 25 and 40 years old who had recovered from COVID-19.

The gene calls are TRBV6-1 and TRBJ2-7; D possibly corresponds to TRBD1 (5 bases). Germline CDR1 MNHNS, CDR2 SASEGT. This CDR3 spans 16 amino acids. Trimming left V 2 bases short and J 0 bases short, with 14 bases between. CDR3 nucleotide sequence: TGTGCCAGCAGTGAACATGGACAAAAGAGCTCCTACGAGCAGTACTTC. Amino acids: CASSEHGQKSSYEQYF.

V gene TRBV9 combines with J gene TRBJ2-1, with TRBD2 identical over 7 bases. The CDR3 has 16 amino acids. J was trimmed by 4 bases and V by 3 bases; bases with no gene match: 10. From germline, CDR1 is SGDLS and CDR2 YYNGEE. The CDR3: CASSEGSGGSYNEQFF. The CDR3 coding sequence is TGTGCCAGCAGCGAGGGAAGTGGCGGGAGTTACAATGAGCAGTTCTTC.

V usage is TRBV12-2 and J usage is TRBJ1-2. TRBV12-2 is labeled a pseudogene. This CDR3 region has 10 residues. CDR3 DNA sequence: TGTGCCCCCCTAAACTATGGCTACACCTTC. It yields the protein CAPLNYGYTF.

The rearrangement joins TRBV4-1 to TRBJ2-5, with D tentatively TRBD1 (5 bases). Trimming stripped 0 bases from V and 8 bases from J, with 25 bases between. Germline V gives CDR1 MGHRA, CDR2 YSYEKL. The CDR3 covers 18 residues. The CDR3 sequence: CASSQDTHRFDRSDTQYF. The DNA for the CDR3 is TGCGCCAGCAGCCAAGATACACACAGGTTCGATCGGTCTGACACCCAGTACTTC.

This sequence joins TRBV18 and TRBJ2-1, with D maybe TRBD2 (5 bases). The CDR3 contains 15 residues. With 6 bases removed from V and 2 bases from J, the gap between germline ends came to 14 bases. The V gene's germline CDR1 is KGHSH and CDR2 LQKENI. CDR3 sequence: CASSPVGLTYNEQFF. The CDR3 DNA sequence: TGTGCCAGCTCCCCCGTCGGACTCACCTACAATGAGCAGTTCTTC.

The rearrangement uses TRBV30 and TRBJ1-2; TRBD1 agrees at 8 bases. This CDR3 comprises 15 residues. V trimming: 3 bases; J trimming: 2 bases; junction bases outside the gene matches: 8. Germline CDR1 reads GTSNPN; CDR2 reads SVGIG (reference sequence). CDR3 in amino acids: CAWSFQGAGNYGYTF. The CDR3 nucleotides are TGTGCCTGGAGCTTTCAGGGGGCAGGGAACTATGGCTACACCTTC.

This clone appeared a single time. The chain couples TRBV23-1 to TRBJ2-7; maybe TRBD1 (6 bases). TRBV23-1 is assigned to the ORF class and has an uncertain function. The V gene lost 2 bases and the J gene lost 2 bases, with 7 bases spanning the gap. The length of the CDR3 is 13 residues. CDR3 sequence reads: CASSQGTTYEQYF. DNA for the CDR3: TGCGCCAGCAGTCAAGGGACAACCTACGAGCAGTACTTC.